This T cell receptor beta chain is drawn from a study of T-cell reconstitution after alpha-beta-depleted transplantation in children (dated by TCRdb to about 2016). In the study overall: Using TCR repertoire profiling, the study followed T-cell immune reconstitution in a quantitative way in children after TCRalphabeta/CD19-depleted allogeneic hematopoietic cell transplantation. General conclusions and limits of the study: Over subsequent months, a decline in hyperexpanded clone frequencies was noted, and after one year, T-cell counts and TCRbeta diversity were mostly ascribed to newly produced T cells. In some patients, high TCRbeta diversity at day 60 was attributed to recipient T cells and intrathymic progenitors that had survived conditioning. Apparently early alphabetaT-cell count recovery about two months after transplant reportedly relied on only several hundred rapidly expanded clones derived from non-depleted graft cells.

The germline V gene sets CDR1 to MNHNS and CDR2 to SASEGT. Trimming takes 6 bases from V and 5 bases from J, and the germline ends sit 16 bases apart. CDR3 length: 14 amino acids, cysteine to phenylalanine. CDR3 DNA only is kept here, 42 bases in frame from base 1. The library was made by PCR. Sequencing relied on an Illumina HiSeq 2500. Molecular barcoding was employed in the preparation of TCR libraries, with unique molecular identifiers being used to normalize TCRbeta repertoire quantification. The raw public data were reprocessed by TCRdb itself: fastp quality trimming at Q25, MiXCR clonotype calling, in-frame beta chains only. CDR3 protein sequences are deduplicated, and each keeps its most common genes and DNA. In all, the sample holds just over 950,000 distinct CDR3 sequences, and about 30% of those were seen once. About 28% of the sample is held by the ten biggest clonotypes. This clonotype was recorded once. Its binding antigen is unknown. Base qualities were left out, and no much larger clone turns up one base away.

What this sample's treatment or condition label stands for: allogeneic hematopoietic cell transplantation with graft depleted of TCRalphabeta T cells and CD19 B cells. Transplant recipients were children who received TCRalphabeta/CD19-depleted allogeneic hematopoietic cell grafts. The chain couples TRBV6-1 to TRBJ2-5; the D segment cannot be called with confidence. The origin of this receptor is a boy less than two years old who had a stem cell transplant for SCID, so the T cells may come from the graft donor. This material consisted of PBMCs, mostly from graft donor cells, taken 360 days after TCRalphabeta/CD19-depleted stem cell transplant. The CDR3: CASSSPGLRETQYF. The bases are TGTGCCAGCAGCTCCCCGGGCCTTCGGGAGACCCAGTACTTC.